The TCR beta chain under discussion was sequenced for a study of blood T cells in healthy people across ages. Study-level background: Per every two T cells, about one barcoded beta molecule was captured by template switching.

Worth noting for this clonotype: The antigen is unknown.

Total RNA, at least 5.5 micrograms per sample, came from PBMCs. General observations from the study: TCR beta diversity per million T cells fell roughly linearly with age. A greater number of naive CD4+ cells and higher diversity distinguished long-lived donors from aged donors.

The germline V gene has CDR1 MNHEY and CDR2 SVGAGI. V shed 6 bases and J shed 1 base, with 9 bases lying between them. The CDR3 is 14 residues long. A second PCR of about 7 to 12 cycles used a sample-barcoded 5' primer and a J-beta primer mix. TCRdb reanalysed the 5' RACE reads using MiXCR and keeps one entry per CDR3 protein. The sample gives 600,000 to 850,000 distinct CDR3 sequences, 20% to 30% of which show up once; 9.4% is in the top ten. This sample was also put to use in a study of T cells of mothers and their children.

Source material: blood. The gene calls are TRBV6-5 and TRBJ1-4, with D tentatively TRBD1 (6 bases). The clonotype comes from a boy aged 5-17 years in good health. The CDR3 reads CASRRTETNEKLFF. CDR3 DNA: TGTGCCAGCAGGAGGACAGAAACTAATGAAAAACTGTTTTTT.